This entry lists 28 T cell receptor beta chains sequenced from one sample in a study of blood T cell repertoires in COVID-19. Libraries were prepared by immunoSEQ multiplex PCR; TCRdb keeps only in-frame clonotypes and omits some of them. Of nearly 400,000 clones listed, approximately 89% are singletons. The sample comprised PBMCs or T cells enriched from blood (not recorded which). The origin of the receptors is a woman aged 25 to 39 who had recovered from COVID-19.

The V and J genes are TRBV7-9 and TRBJ1-2; 9 bases fit TRBD1. CDR3 length equals 13 residues. Germline CDR1 reads SEHNR; CDR2 reads FQNEAQ (reference sequence). J was trimmed by 7 bases and V by 5 bases; bases with no gene match: 5. This chain's CDR3 is CASSQGQGSGYTF. The CDR3 nucleotides are TGTGCCAGCAGCCAGGGACAGGGAAGTGGCTACACCTTC.

The chain links TRBV21-1 to TRBJ2-1; the table names TRBD2, a call not compared with the DNA. TRBV21-1 is annotated as a pseudogene. The length of the CDR3 is 17 residues. DNA of the CDR3: TGTGCCAGCAGCAAAGGATGGACTAGCGGGAGCAACAATGAGCAGTTCTTC. It codes for CASSKGWTSGSNNEQFF.

This chain links TRBV10-3 with TRBJ1-2; TRBD1 agrees at 7 bases. Germline trimming cut 7 bases from V and 7 bases from J; bases unmatched to any gene: 3. This CDR3 contains 11 residues. Germline V CDR1 and CDR2: ENHRY, SYGVKD. For the CDR3, the DNA is TGTGCCATCACCGGGACAGCTGGCTACACCTTC. This translates into CAITGTAGYTF.

This CDR3 is CASSLTTGIYTEAFF. The CDR3 bases are TGTGCCAGCAGCCTCACCACAGGGATATACACTGAAGCTTTCTTT. This chain uses TRBV7-3 with TRBJ1-1; a possible D gene is TRBD1 (6 bases). The CDR3 consists of 15 residues. Between the trimmed V and J ends, which lost 5 bases and 3 bases, there was a span of 16 bases. Germline CDR1 reads SGHTA; CDR2 reads FQGTGA. Full variable domain (remainder filled in from reference TRBV7-3 and TRBJ1-1): GAGVSQTPSNKVTEKGKYVELRCDPISGHTALYWYRQSLGQGPEFLIYFQGTGAADDSGLPNDRFFAVRPEGSVSTLKIQRTERGDSAVYLCASSLTTGIYTEAFFGQGTRLTVV.

J is TRBJ2-4 and V is TRBV6-6, with TRBD1 matching over 9 bases. Per the germline V gene, CDR1 is MNHNY and CDR2 is SVGAGI (reference sequence). CDR3 length: 18 residues. After removal of 5 bases from V and 1 base from J, the junction contained 12 bases not matched to a gene. CDR3: CASSHTRTGARAKNIQYF. The CDR3 nucleotides read TGTGCCAGCAGTCACACGAGGACAGGGGCGAGGGCCAAAAACATTCAGTACTTC.

The chain uses TRBV28 and TRBJ1-5; TRBD1 matches 9 bases. Trimming cost V 4 bases and J 4 bases; bases outside gene matches: 8. The germline CDR1 and CDR2 sequences are MDHEN and SYDVKM. The length of the CDR3 is 16 residues. CDR3 in DNA: TGTGCCAGCAGTTGGACAGGGGTTTTCGGGAATCAGCCCCAGCATTTT. Translation gives CASSWTGVFGNQPQHF.

The V gene is TRBV27, the J gene TRBJ2-3; TRBD1 might be the D (5 bases). V lost 6 bases, J lost 4 bases, and 17 bases lay in between. The V gene's germline CDR1 is MNHEY and CDR2 SMNVEV (reference sequence). The CDR3 length is 15 residues. CDR3 sequence reads: CASRPDRRWADTQYF. CDR3 nucleotide sequence: TGTGCCAGCAGGCCTGACAGACGGTGGGCAGATACGCAGTATTTT.

The chain combines TRBV9 with TRBJ2-7; tentatively, D is TRBD2 (5 bases). Per germline, CDR1 SGDLS and CDR2 YYNGEE. V lost 3 bases, J lost 5 bases, and 24 bases lay in between. The CDR3 has 17 residues. This chain's CDR3 is CASSATPGGEAGNEQYF. CDR3 bases: TGTGCCAGCAGCGCCACCCCAGGAGGCGAGGCTGGGAACGAGCAGTACTTC.

The chain is built from TRBV12-3 or TRBV12-4 and TRBJ1-2; D gene uncertain. With 2 bases removed from V and 5 bases from J, the gap between germline ends came to 6 bases. The CDR3 length is 12 residues. Here the CDR3 reads CASSLPGYGYTF. The CDR3 DNA reads TGTGCCAGCAGTTTACCCGGTTATGGCTACACCTTC.

This chain joins TRBV30 and TRBJ1-3, with D perhaps matching TRBD1 (5 bases). Germline-derived CDR1 and CDR2 are GTSNPN and SVGIG (reference sequence). V lost 3 bases, J lost 11 bases, and 14 bases lay in between. CDR3 length: 12 residues. CDR3 sequence: CAWRARVNPIYF. In DNA, the CDR3 is TGTGCCTGGAGGGCCAGGGTGAATCCCATATATTTT. Using reference TRBV30 and TRBJ1-3 for the parts outside the CDR3, the full variable domain is SQTIHQWPATLVQPVGSPLSLECTVEGTSNPNLYWYRQAAGRGLQLLFYSVGIGQISSEVPQNLSASRPQDRQFILSSKKLLLSDSGFYLCAWRARVNPIYFGEGSWLTVV.

There are a few counts of this clone. V is TRBV6-1 and J is TRBJ1-1; D remains ambiguous. Trimming took 3 bases from V and 3 from J, leaving 8 bases between them. This CDR3 contains 13 residues. Germline loops: CDR1 MNHNS, CDR2 SASEGT. The CDR3 DNA is TGTGCCAGCAGTGATACCAGGTACACTGAAGCTTTCTTT. As protein: CASSDTRYTEAFF.

The chain couples TRBV14 to TRBJ2-7, with unresolved D. V was pared by 0 bases and J by 7 bases, with 7 bases between. Germline V lookup: CDR1 SGHDN, CDR2 FVKESK. This CDR3 is 12 amino acids long. CDR3 nucleotide sequence: TGTGCCAGCAGCCAAGATCGACAAGAGCAGTACTTC. It is translated as CASSQDRQEQYF.

This rearrangement joins TRBV28 to TRBJ2-7; no definite D call. The germline V gene encodes CDR1 MDHEN and CDR2 SYDVKM. The V and J ends lost 0 bases and 6 bases respectively, with 9 bases between them. This CDR3 has 13 amino acids. CDR3 loop: CASSLWASGEQYF. The CDR3 region has the DNA TGTGCCAGCAGTTTATGGGCATCGGGCGAGCAGTACTTC.

The rearrangement links TRBV7-9 to TRBJ1-1; D ambiguous. CDR3 size: 14 residues. Germline-derived CDR1 and CDR2 are SEHNR and FQNEAQ (reference sequence). V gave up 6 bases and J gave up 2 bases, with 13 bases separating them. The DNA for the CDR3 is TGTGCCAGCAGTTCGAATACACTAAACACTGAAGCTTTCTTT. Translating it yields CASSSNTLNTEAFF.

The gene calls are TRBV4-2 and TRBJ2-2; 7 bases fit TRBD2. V lost 1 base, J lost 5 bases, and 13 bases stayed unmatched. The germline CDR1 and CDR2 sequences are LGHNA and YNFKEQ. CDR3 length: 18 amino acids. The DNA for the CDR3 is TGTGCCAGCAGCCAAGTCGGTGGGGCGCTAGCGGCAACCGGGGAGCTGTTTTTT. The encoded protein is CASSQVGGALAATGELFF.

The chain joins TRBV19 to TRBJ2-7; 7 positions match TRBD1. Looked up from germline, CDR1 is LNHDA and CDR2 is SQIVND (reference sequence). The trim removed 7 bases at V and 3 bases at J, leaving 9 bases unmatched. The CDR3 spans 14 residues. The CDR3 DNA is TGTGCCAGTATGCGATCGGCAGGGGGCTACGAGCAGTACTTC. Translated: CASMRSAGGYEQYF.

The CDR3 loop reads CASGLQPDQETQYF. The CDR3 DNA reads as TGTGCCAGCGGACTCCAACCAGACCAAGAGACCCAGTACTTC. This chain joins TRBV28 and TRBJ2-5; TRBD2 is a possible D gene (5 bases). Germline V gives CDR1 MDHEN, CDR2 SYDVKM. This CDR3 has 14 amino acids. V lost 8 bases, J lost 0 bases, and 13 bases lay in between.

The CDR3 DNA reads TGTGCCAGCAGTTCAGACAGGGGTGGATCCTATAATTCACCCCTCCACTTT. Amino acids: CASSSDRGGSYNSPLHF. The rearrangement uses TRBV28 and TRBJ1-6; 8 bases are a match to TRBD1. After removal of 4 bases from V and 1 base from J, the junction contained 6 bases not matched to a gene. The germline V gene encodes CDR1 MDHEN and CDR2 SYDVKM. This CDR3 is built from 17 residues.

The chain links TRBV6-5 to TRBJ1-2; D remains unclear. Trimming stripped 6 bases from V and 3 bases from J, with 14 bases between. This CDR3 comprises 14 residues. CDR1 is MNHEY, CDR2 SVGAGI, per germline. The CDR3 protein is CASSLAVVDYGYTF. CDR3 DNA sequence: TGTGCCAGCAGCCTGGCGGTAGTAGACTATGGCTACACCTTC.

V is TRBV5-4 and J is TRBJ1-4, with 7 bases identical to TRBD1. The V gene's germline CDR1 is SGHNT and CDR2 YYREEE (reference sequence). The CDR3 is made up of 13 amino acids. Unmatched junction bases numbered 5, after V lost 4 bases and J lost 8 bases. Written as DNA, the CDR3 is TGTGCCAGCAGCCAGGGGACAGCAGAAAAACTGTTTTTT. It is translated as CASSQGTAEKLFF.

In this sample, this clone turned up once. CDR3 amino acids: CASGYRGRQPQHF. The CDR3 nucleotides are TGTGCCAGCGGTTACAGGGGTCGCCAGCCCCAGCATTTT. The chain carries TRBV27 and TRBJ1-5; 7 bases map to TRBD1. The CDR3 runs 13 residues. With V trimmed by 8 bases and J by 7 bases, 8 bases remained unmatched. The germline gives CDR1 MNHEY, CDR2 SMNVEV (reference sequence).

This clone was seen more than once but under ten times. The chain combines TRBV7-9 with TRBJ2-5; 8 bases are a match to TRBD1. Germline V gene lookup returns CDR1 SEHNR and CDR2 FQNEAQ (reference sequence). The CDR3 loop spans 14 amino acids. Trimming at V came to 8 bases and at J to 4 bases, leaving 9 bases not matched to a gene. CDR3 region: CASHNTGGIETQYF. CDR3 DNA sequence: TGTGCCAGCCACAACACAGGGGGTATAGAGACCCAGTACTTC.

The chain is built from TRBV3-1 (or the pseudogene TRBV3-2) and TRBJ1-6, with D maybe TRBD1 (6 bases). V was clipped by 2 bases and J by 12 bases, with 11 bases between them. The germline V gene has CDR1 LGHDT and CDR2 YNNKEL (reference sequence). This CDR3 is 13 amino acids long. Written as DNA, the CDR3 is TGTGCCAGCAGCCAATTCCCGGACAGACCCCTCCACTTT. Amino acids: CASSQFPDRPLHF.

The count of this clone is one. This CDR3 is CASSPQTGGGYTF. Written as DNA, the CDR3 is TGTGCCAGCAGCCCCCAGACAGGCGGTGGCTACACCTTC. V and J are TRBV7-3 and TRBJ1-2, with a weak D call TRBD1 (6 bases). Germline V gene data show CDR1 as SGHTA and CDR2 as FQGTGA. The CDR3 has 13 residues. V gave up 5 bases and J gave up 7 bases, with 14 bases separating them.

The chain links TRBV2 to TRBJ1-5; 9 bases line up with TRBD1. V lost 3 bases and J lost 1; bases outside the gene matches: 7. CDR1 and CDR2 (germline): SNHLY, FYNNEI. The CDR3 has 17 amino acids. DNA of the CDR3: TGTGCCAGCAGTGAGGGATTGGGACAGGGAAGCAATCAGCCCCAGCATTTT. The encoded protein is CASSEGLGQGSNQPQHF.

The chain carries TRBV6-5 and TRBJ1-2, with D possibly TRBD1 on 6 matching bases. The V gene's germline CDR1 is MNHEY and CDR2 SVGAGI. The CDR3 spans 13 residues. V shed 7 bases and J shed 7 bases, with 16 bases lying between them. The CDR3 DNA reads TGTGCCAGCACCCGGGACACCATTGGTGGCTACACCTTC. Translated, it gives CASTRDTIGGYTF.

This clone was recorded once. J is TRBJ2-3 and V is TRBV24-1; weak D call: TRBD1 (8 bases). V was cut by 5 bases and J by 8 bases, with 22 bases left in between. Per germline, CDR1 KGHDR and CDR2 SFDVKD. The CDR3 runs to 16 residues. The CDR3 region is CATSAATGGGQVTQYF. The CDR3 coding sequence is TGTGCCACCAGTGCCGCAACAGGGGGGGGACAGGTTACGCAGTATTTT.

The rearrangement joins TRBV14 to TRBJ1-2, with 8 bases fitting TRBD1. Per germline, CDR1 SGHDN and CDR2 FVKESK. CDR3 length: 14 residues. The V gene end was trimmed by 3 bases and the J gene end by 4 bases; junction bases not matched to a gene: 4. The CDR3 DNA reads TGTGCCAGCAGCCATACAGGGGGGGTCTATGGCTACACCTTC. It is translated as CASSHTGGVYGYTF.